The 24 T cell receptor beta chains given below trace back to one sample, sequenced in a study of Graves' ophthalmopathy and Graves' hyperthyroidism. The sequenced template was RNA, covering the TCR beta CDR3 region. HTBI-primed first-round RT-PCR preceded second-round multiplex PCR. TCRdb analysed the multiplex PCR reads with MiXCR anew, one entry per CDR3 protein. The sample carries 400,000 or so distinct CDR3 sequences, roughly 14% recorded once. The source material was peripheral blood. The receptors here all came from a woman aged 18-29 years with stable Graves' hyperthyroidism.

V gene TRBV6-2 or TRBV6-3 combines with J gene TRBJ2-5, with TRBD2 matching over 8 bases. V trimming: 7 bases; J trimming: 5 bases; junction bases outside the gene matches: 12. CDR1 and CDR2 from the germline V gene are MNHEY and SVGEGT. This CDR3 has 15 amino acids. The CDR3 loop is CASISPRLAMETQYF. The CDR3 DNA follows: TGTGCCAGCATTTCGCCCCGACTAGCGATGGAGACCCAGTACTTC.

This clonotype was seen many times. The chain carries TRBV6-1 and TRBJ2-2; unclear D gene. The germline V gene has CDR1 MNHNS and CDR2 SASEGT. Trimming pared 6 bases from V and 7 bases from J, leaving 3 bases between. CDR3 length equals 10 residues. The CDR3 DNA sequence: TGTGCCAGCAGCCGCGGGGAGCTGTTTTTT. Protein sequence: CASSRGELFF.

This clonotype was found many times. The CDR3: CASSLPADNNYGYTF. The CDR3 nucleotides are TGCGCCAGCAGCCTCCCGGCAGACAATAACTATGGCTACACCTTC. V is TRBV4-1 and J is TRBJ1-2; D call uncertain. CDR1 is MGHRA, CDR2 YSYEKL, per germline. This CDR3 contains 15 residues. Trimming took 4 bases from V and 1 from J, leaving 13 bases between them.

This clonotype was picked up many times. The chain carries TRBV11-3 and TRBJ2-7; TRBD1 agrees at 9 bases. Unmatched junction bases numbered 11, after V lost 3 bases and J lost 5 bases. The CDR3 is made up of 16 amino acids. CDR1 SGHNT and CDR2 YENEEA come from the germline V gene. The CDR3 nucleotides read TGTGCCAGCAGCTTTAGGGGGCTGACAGGGGGGAACGAGCAGTACTTC. It codes for CASSFRGLTGGNEQYF.

This clonotype occurred many times. This chain uses TRBV12-3 or TRBV12-4 with TRBJ1-6, with a possible D match to TRBD1 (6 bases). Trimming left V 5 bases short and J 9 bases short, with 14 bases between. The CDR3 extends over 14 amino acids. This CDR3 reads CASSHRDSGSPLHF. Written as DNA, the CDR3 is TGTGCCAGCAGTCACAGGGATAGTGGTTCACCCCTCCACTTT.

This clonotype was counted many times. This rearrangement joins TRBV6-2 or TRBV6-3 to TRBJ1-1, with D hard to call. Trimming removed 6 bases from V and 0 bases from J, with 17 bases in between. The CDR3 contains 16 residues. CDR1 MNHEY and CDR2 SVGEGT come from the germline V gene. The CDR3 reads CASSPFLGQMNTEAFF. CDR3 nucleotides: TGTGCCAGCAGCCCCTTTTTGGGCCAAATGAACACTGAAGCTTTCTTT.

Of note for this clonotype: This could be a read error, since a much larger clone is one nucleotide away. This rearrangement joins TRBV2 to TRBJ2-2, with 7 positions matching TRBD1. CDR1 and CDR2 (germline): SNHLY, FYNNEI. The V gene end was trimmed by 8 bases and the J gene end by 0 bases; junction bases not matched to a gene: 3. The CDR3 extends over 14 amino acids. The CDR3 loop reads CASVGQSNTGELFF. The CDR3 DNA reads as TGTGCCAGCGTGGGACAGTCGAACACCGGGGAGCTGTTTTTT.

Note on this clonotype: This may arise from a read error, as a much more abundant clone is one base away. This sequence joins TRBV7-2 and TRBJ2-7; the D is unclear. The CDR3 is 13 amino acids. Trimming pared 7 bases from V and 1 base from J, leaving 11 bases between. The germline V gene has CDR1 SGHTA and CDR2 FQGNSA. CDR3 nucleotide sequence: TGTGCCAGCAACCCCGCCGGGTCCTACGAGCAGTACTTC. Protein product: CASNPAGSYEQYF. Based on the CDR3 plus reference TRBV7-2 and TRBJ2-7, the full variable domain is GAGVSQSPSNKVTEKGKDVELRCDPISGHTALYWYRQSLGQGLEFLIYFQGNSAPDKSGLPSDRFSAERTGGSVSTLTIQRTQQEDSAVYLCASNPAGSYEQYFGPGTRLTVT.

This clonotype was counted many times. The rearrangement joins TRBV19 to TRBJ1-5; no reliable D call. In germline, CDR1 is LNHDA, CDR2 SQIVND (reference sequence). Trimming left V 1 base short and J 5 bases short, with 6 bases between. This CDR3 contains 13 residues. The CDR3 region has the DNA TGTGCCAGTAGTATAGGGTGGGATCAGCCCCAGCATTTT. Translated: CASSIGWDQPQHF. The entire variable domain, with the rest obtained from reference TRBV19 and TRBJ1-5, is as follows: DGGITQSPKYLFRKEGQNVTLSCEQNLNHDAMYWYRQDPGQGLRLIYYSQIVNDFQKGDIAEGYSVSREKKESFPLTVTSAQKNPTAFYLCASSIGWDQPQHFGDGTRLSIL.

This clonotype was counted at least ten times. V and J are TRBV20-1 and TRBJ1-1; D is possibly TRBD1 (5 bases). V was trimmed by 0 bases and J by 6 bases, leaving 11 bases between them. This CDR3 is 13 amino acids long. Germline CDR1 is DFQATT and CDR2 is SNEGSKA (reference sequence). The CDR3: CSARDTGGPEAFF. CDR3 in DNA: TGCAGTGCTAGAGATACCGGGGGTCCTGAAGCTTTCTTT.

This clonotype was seen repeatedly, ten times or more. The V gene is TRBV28, the J gene TRBJ1-1; the D is unclear. There are 14 residues in the CDR3. Trimming cost V 1 base and J 1 base, with 7 bases left between them. Per the germline V gene, CDR1 is MDHEN and CDR2 is SYDVKM. Here the CDR3 DNA reads TGTGCCAGCAGTTTATTTGGACGGAACACTGAAGCTTTCTTT. This sequence encodes CASSLFGRNTEAFF.

Ten or more counts support this clonotype. This chain connects TRBV27 to TRBJ2-5; 7 positions agree with TRBD1. The CDR3 contains 11 residues. The germline CDR1 and CDR2 sequences are MNHEY and SMNVEV (reference sequence). The V segment lost 10 bases and the J segment 8 bases; nucleotides outside the gene matches: 7. Written as DNA, the CDR3 is TGTGCCACCCGGGACAGTATAACCCAGTACTTC. As protein: CATRDSITQYF.

This clonotype was recorded many times. The rearrangement links TRBV6-1 to TRBJ1-1; D remains unclear. V shed 1 base and J shed 4 bases, with 10 bases lying between them. This CDR3 has 14 residues. Germline assignment: CDR1 MNHNS and CDR2 SASEGT. Written as DNA, the CDR3 is TGTGCCAGCAGTGAAGTTCTCAGCGCCACTGAAGCTTTCTTT. It yields the protein CASSEVLSATEAFF.

The CDR3 protein is CASSVYPQETQYF. The CDR3 DNA reads TGTGCCAGCAGTGTGTACCCTCAAGAGACCCAGTACTTC. The chain has TRBV6-1 and TRBJ2-5; D gene uncertain. V lost 4 bases, J lost 2 bases, and 8 bases lay in between. CDR1 and CDR2 (germline): MNHNS, SASEGT. This CDR3 is 13 amino acids long.

This clonotype was counted at least ten times. The V call is TRBV5-1, the J call TRBJ1-1, with a tentative D call TRBD1 (6 bases). The CDR3 is made up of 16 amino acids. Germline V gene lookup returns CDR1 SGHRS and CDR2 YFSETQ. The V gene lost 2 bases and the J gene lost 0 bases, with 14 bases spanning the gap. The CDR3: CASSFVTGIMNTEAFF. In nucleotides, the CDR3 is TGCGCCAGCAGCTTCGTCACAGGGATCATGAACACTGAAGCTTTCTTT.

This clonotype was counted at least ten times. The gene calls are TRBV7-8 and TRBJ1-1; 8 nucleotides line up with TRBD1. Unmatched junction bases numbered 10, after V lost 3 bases and J lost 4 bases. The germline gives CDR1 SGHVS, CDR2 FQNEAQ. The CDR3 runs 16 residues. The CDR3, as DNA: TGTGCCAGCAGCTTCCGGACAGGGTCCCATCGCACTGAAGCTTTCTTT. Amino acids: CASSFRTGSHRTEAFF.

This clonotype was observed many times. The chain employs TRBV6-5 and TRBJ2-3; 7 positions match TRBD1. The CDR3 loop spans 18 amino acids. Per the germline V gene, CDR1 is MNHEY and CDR2 is SVGAGI. The V gene end was trimmed by 6 bases and the J gene end by 5 bases; junction bases not matched to a gene: 20. The CDR3 DNA is TGTGCCAGCAGGCCTACGCTCCAGGGGGTTGGCGTCGAAGATACGCAGTATTTT. Amino acid sequence: CASRPTLQGVGVEDTQYF.

The sample holds many counts of this clonotype. The V gene is TRBV6-2 or TRBV6-3, the J gene TRBJ1-1; the D gene is possibly TRBD1 (5 bases). V gave up 2 bases and J gave up 4 bases, with 23 bases separating them. CDR1 and CDR2 (germline): MNHEY, SVGEGT. The CDR3 extends over 18 amino acids. In DNA, the CDR3 is TGTGCCAGCAGTTACCTTACCCTAGGAGTAAGGGGCGGCACTGAAGCTTTCTTT. Protein sequence: CASSYLTLGVRGGTEAFF.

This clonotype was observed at least ten times. The chain uses TRBV10-3 and TRBJ1-6, with a possible D match to TRBD1 (5 bases). The CDR3 runs to 14 residues. Germline V lookup: CDR1 ENHRY, CDR2 SYGVKD. Deletions cut 2 bases from V and 5 bases from J, with 7 bases between. CDR3 bases: TGTGCCATCAGTGAGCAGGGACATAATTCACCCCTCCACTTT. Translating it yields CAISEQGHNSPLHF.

This clonotype was counted ten times or more. This rearrangement joins TRBV27 to TRBJ1-1, with a weak D call TRBD1 (5 bases). The CDR3 totals 19 residues. Germline CDR1 MNHEY, CDR2 SMNVEV (reference sequence). Trimming left V 2 bases short and J 4 bases short, with 26 bases between. The CDR3 loop is CASSLEYPGRRERGTEAFF. The CDR3 bases are TGTGCCAGCAGTTTAGAGTACCCGGGCCGGAGGGAAAGGGGCACTGAAGCTTTCTTT.

This clonotype has ten or more counts. The chain links TRBV30 to TRBJ1-1; possibly TRBD1 for D (6 bases). V was pared by 0 bases and J by 3 bases, with 20 bases between. The CDR3 consists of 17 residues. CDR1 GTSNPN and CDR2 SVGIG come from the germline V gene (reference sequence). CDR3 in DNA: TGTGCCTGGAGTGTACCCGGGGGCGGTGGAGCAGACACTGAAGCTTTCTTT. Its protein product is CAWSVPGGGGADTEAFF.

This clonotype has a count of ten or more. The chain couples TRBV5-1 to TRBJ2-6, with D possibly being TRBD1 (6 bases). Deletions cut 1 base from V and 0 bases from J, with 11 bases between. This CDR3 is built from 17 residues. The germline gives CDR1 SGHRS, CDR2 YFSETQ. The DNA of the CDR3 is TGCGCCAGCAGCTTGCAGGGGCGAAGCTCTGGGGCCAACGTCCTGACTTTC. The encoded protein is CASSLQGRSSGANVLTF.

This clonotype was found many times. The gene calls are TRBV29-1 and TRBJ1-2, with D maybe TRBD1 (5 bases). V shed 4 bases and J shed 0 bases, with 15 bases lying between them. The CDR3 totals 15 residues. Germline V gene lookup returns CDR1 SQVTM and CDR2 ANQGSEA. CDR3 sequence (DNA): TGCAGCGTTGCTTTTGGGGCAGGGACTAACTATGGCTACACCTTC. It encodes CSVAFGAGTNYGYTF.

This clonotype occurred many times. This chain links TRBV4-1 with TRBJ2-5, with 10 bases matching TRBD1. This CDR3 region has 16 residues. J was trimmed by 2 bases and V by 4 bases; bases with no gene match: 7. Germline lookup yields CDR1 MGHRA and CDR2 YSYEKL. The CDR3 loop is CASSRPGTGAQETQYF. CDR3 nucleotide sequence: TGCGCCAGCAGCCGCCCCGGGACAGGGGCGCAAGAGACCCAGTACTTC.